A single sample is the source of the 6 T cell receptor beta chains below, sequenced in a study of blood T cells in healthy people across ages. Primers used in a second PCR of roughly 6 to 12 cycles were a sample-barcoded 5' primer and a J-beta primer mix. TCRdb itself ran the 5' RACE reads through MiXCR, one entry per CDR3 protein. The sample lists around 600,000 distinct CDR3 sequences, around half occurring once. The sample consisted of blood. These receptor sequences come from an elderly man in good health.

As to this clonotype: It may be a read error: a sequence one base away is much more abundant. The DNA for the CDR3 is TGTGCCAGCAGTTATTGGGGACTAGCGGGCGATGAGCAGTACTTC. Protein: CASSYWGLAGDEQYF. This sequence joins TRBV6-6 and TRBJ2-7; 12 nucleotides agree with TRBD2. CDR3 length equals 15 residues. Germline CDR1 and CDR2: MNHNY and SVGAGI (reference sequence). V lost 3 bases, J lost 7 bases, and 7 bases stayed unmatched.

The chain uses TRBV20-1 and TRBJ2-1; tentative D call: TRBD2 (5 bases). In germline, CDR1 is DFQATT, CDR2 SNEGSKA (reference sequence). This CDR3 contains 14 residues. The V end lost 0 bases, the J end lost 10 bases, and 16 bases lay between the germline ends. The CDR3 loop reads CSAREIGRSGEQFF. In DNA, the CDR3 is TGCAGTGCTAGAGAGATCGGTCGATCGGGAGAGCAGTTCTTC.

This chain joins TRBV7-2 and TRBJ2-4; D is uncertain. V was trimmed by 5 bases and J by 6 bases, leaving 8 bases between them. The CDR3 length is 12 residues. Germline V gene lookup returns CDR1 SGHTA and CDR2 FQGNSA. CDR3 residues: CASSRVPNIQYF. CDR3 DNA sequence: TGTGCCAGCAGCCGTGTCCCAAACATTCAGTACTTC.

The chain combines TRBV13 with TRBJ1-1; D may be TRBD1 (6 bases). V lost 1 base, J lost 4 bases, and 19 bases lay in between. The CDR3 is 17 amino acids. Looked up from germline, CDR1 is PRHDT and CDR2 is FYEKMQ (reference sequence). CDR3 amino acids: CASSLEGTIASGTEAFF. CDR3 bases: TGTGCCAGCAGCTTAGAAGGGACAATCGCCTCCGGCACTGAAGCTTTCTTT.

This clonotype was counted ten times or more. The chain combines TRBV24-1 with TRBJ2-3, with D unresolved. The ends were cut back, 5 bases at V and 6 bases at J, with 5 bases in the middle. This CDR3 is built from 11 residues. Germline-derived CDR1 and CDR2 are KGHDR and SFDVKD. CDR3 region: CATSVGDTQYF. In DNA form, the CDR3 reads TGTGCCACCAGTGTAGGGGATACGCAGTATTTT.

This clonotype was detected ten times or more. This rearrangement joins TRBV6-6 to TRBJ2-1, with 13 bases that match TRBD2. Per germline, CDR1 MNHNY and CDR2 SVGAGI (reference sequence). V trimming: 6 bases; J trimming: 6 bases; junction bases outside the gene matches: 5. The CDR3 covers 15 residues. The chain's CDR3 is CASSPGTSGTNEQFF. The CDR3 nucleotides read TGTGCCAGCAGCCCCGGGACTAGCGGGACCAATGAGCAGTTCTTC.